This T cell receptor beta chain came from a study of T cell changes during pregnancy in multiple sclerosis. Germline assignment: CDR1 SGHDN and CDR2 FVKESK. The V end lost 1 base, the J end lost 3 bases, and 12 bases lay between the germline ends. This CDR3 comprises 16 residues. Measured with immunoSEQ multiplex PCR; TCRdb has only the in-frame clones, and not every one. The data hold 45,000 to 55,000 clones, with 94% observed a single time. The chain links TRBV14 to TRBJ2-2, with D tentatively TRBD2 (6 bases). Sequences were derived from CD8+ T cells from peripheral blood mononuclear cells, sampled before pregnancy. This TCR derives from a female donor with multiple sclerosis, enrolled in a pregnancy study. CDR3 nucleotides: TGTGCCAGCAGCCAAGGGTGGGGACTGTACACCGGGGAGCTGTTTTTT. Its protein product is CASSQGWGLYTGELFF.